These 23 T cell receptor beta chains were sequenced from one sample in a study of Graves' ophthalmopathy and Graves' hyperthyroidism. The study amplified TCR beta CDR3 regions using RNA transcripts. An opening RT-PCR round employed HTBI primers and preceded a second-round multiplex PCR. MiXCR was run by TCRdb on the multiplex PCR reads, yielding one entry per CDR3 protein. The data contain about 400,000 distinct CDR3 sequences, around 20% of them singletons. The specimen was peripheral blood. These receptors were collected from a woman under 30 with Graves' ophthalmopathy.

This clonotype has just one count. CDR3 protein: CASSYSRGLAKNIQYF. In nucleotides, the CDR3 is TGTGCCAGCAGTTACTCCAGAGGGCTAGCCAAAAACATTCAGTACTTC. The chain employs TRBV6-5 and TRBJ2-4; weak D call: TRBD2 (5 bases). Trimming left V 0 bases short and J 0 bases short, with 9 bases between. This CDR3 is built from 16 residues. CDR1 is MNHEY and CDR2 is SVGAGI in the germline V gene.

This chain connects TRBV6-2 or TRBV6-3 to TRBJ2-7; unclear D gene. Germline V gene sequence: CDR1 MNHEY, CDR2 SVGEGT. The CDR3 runs to 17 residues. V was shortened by 0 bases and J by 7 bases, with 22 bases between the two germline ends. CDR3 loop: CASSYSANRADHGEQYF. The DNA for the CDR3 is TGTGCCAGCAGTTACTCGGCAAACCGGGCGGATCACGGTGAGCAGTACTTC.

In its sample, this clonotype was seen many times. The chain recombines TRBV29-1 with TRBJ2-7; 7 positions match TRBD2. J lost 0 bases, V lost 7 bases, and 6 bases had no gene match. Germline V gene sequence: CDR1 SQVTM, CDR2 ANQGSEA. This CDR3 is built from 13 residues. CDR3 sequence reads: CSAKGGSSYEQYF. CDR3 coding DNA: TGCAGCGCCAAGGGCGGGAGCTCCTACGAGCAGTACTTC.

The sample holds many counts of this clonotype. CDR3 sequence: CASNFGGGNQPQHF. The CDR3 DNA reads TGTGCCAGCAACTTTGGAGGGGGAAATCAGCCCCAGCATTTT. The chain combines TRBV7-2 with TRBJ1-5; TRBD1 might be the D (6 bases). The germline gives CDR1 SGHTA, CDR2 FQGNSA. This CDR3 is built from 14 residues. V lost 7 bases and J 4 bases, leaving 14 bases between the germline ends.

The rearrangement joins TRBV7-8 to TRBJ1-2; possibly TRBD1 for D (5 bases). V gave up 5 bases and J gave up 4 bases, with 20 bases separating them. The CDR3 contains 16 residues. Germline V lookup: CDR1 SGHVS, CDR2 FQNEAQ. CDR3 sequence: CASSPPGHDHVYGYTF. The CDR3 DNA reads TGTGCCAGCAGCCCACCCGGACACGATCACGTCTATGGCTACACCTTC.

This clonotype was seen repeatedly, ten times or more. The chain joins TRBV6-2 or TRBV6-3 to TRBJ1-6, with D maybe TRBD1 (5 bases). The CDR3 loop spans 16 amino acids. Per germline, CDR1 MNHEY and CDR2 SVGEGT. V was clipped by 4 bases and J by 5 bases, with 15 bases between them. In DNA, the CDR3 is TGTGCCAGCAGTTTCGAGCAGGGAGGCAATAATTCACCCCTCCACTTT. Protein sequence: CASSFEQGGNNSPLHF.

This clonotype was recorded many times. The CDR3 DNA reads TGTGCCTCCAAAAGGGCAGGCTTGAACACCGGGGAGCTGTTTTTT. This codes for CASKRAGLNTGELFF. This sequence joins TRBV19 and TRBJ2-2; D is uncertain. V was pared by 11 bases and J by 1 base, with 17 bases between. The CDR3 consists of 15 residues. Germline loops: CDR1 LNHDA, CDR2 SQIVND (reference sequence).

This clonotype was counted at least ten times. The V gene is TRBV6-2 or TRBV6-3, the J gene TRBJ1-1; no definite D call. V lost 6 bases and J lost 2, with 19 bases in between. Per germline, CDR1 MNHEY and CDR2 SVGEGT. This CDR3 is built from 16 residues. CDR3 coding DNA: TGTGCCAGCAGCTCCCCCTTCACCCCGGAAAACACTGAAGCTTTCTTT. It codes for CASSSPFTPENTEAFF.

The table lists this clonotype with many counts. This chain links TRBV20-1 with TRBJ1-5, with a weak D call TRBD1 (5 bases). Trimming took off 1 base at V and 2 bases at J, with 15 bases between the two ends. Looked up from germline, CDR1 is DFQATT and CDR2 is SNEGSKA (reference sequence). The CDR3 covers 16 residues. CDR3 DNA sequence: TGCAGTGCTAGAGTCAGTGAGGGACCGGGCAATCAGCCCCAGCATTTT. Amino acid sequence: CSARVSEGPGNQPQHF.

CDR3 residues: CASSLGSSNTEAFF. Here the CDR3 DNA reads TGTGCCAGCAGTTTGGGCAGCTCGAACACTGAAGCTTTCTTT. V gene TRBV12-3 or TRBV12-4 combines with J gene TRBJ1-1, with unresolved D. The CDR3 has 14 amino acids. V was shortened by 3 bases and J by 1 base, with 9 bases between the two germline ends.

There are many counts of this clonotype. The J gene is TRBJ2-7, the V gene TRBV15; no reliable D call. The germline V and J ends were trimmed by 3 bases and 7 bases, with 10 bases remaining between them. This CDR3 has 12 amino acids. Per the germline V gene, CDR1 is LNHNV and CDR2 is YYDKDF (reference sequence). DNA of the CDR3: TGTGCCACCAGCAGTTCGGCTTTAGAGCAGTACTTC. Its translation is CATSSSALEQYF. Using reference TRBV15 and TRBJ2-7 for the parts outside the CDR3, the full variable domain is DAMVIQNPRYQVTQFGKPVTLSCSQTLNHNVMYWYQQKSSQAPKLLFHYYDKDFNNEADTPDNFQSRRPNTSFCFLDIRSPGLGDTAMYLCATSSSALEQYFGPGTRLTVT.

This clonotype was counted at least ten times. The chain is built from TRBV28 and TRBJ1-6; 8 nucleotides align to TRBD1. Germline CDR1 is MDHEN and CDR2 is SYDVKM. V gave up 5 bases and J gave up 2 bases; unmatched junction bases: 8. The CDR3 is made up of 17 amino acids. The CDR3 sequence is CASSARTGWPYNSPLHF. The CDR3 DNA is TGTGCCAGCAGTGCCCGGACAGGGTGGCCCTATAATTCACCCCTCCACTTT. Full variable domain (rest looked up from reference TRBV28 and TRBJ1-6): DVKVTQSSRYLVKRTGEKVFLECVQDMDHENMFWYRQDPGLGLRLIYFSYDVKMKEKGDIPEGYSVSREKKERFSLILESASTNQTSMYLCASSARTGWPYNSPLHFGNGTRLTVT.

The chain couples TRBV4-1 to TRBJ2-5; 8 positions agree with TRBD2. CDR1 and CDR2 (germline): MGHRA, YSYEKL. This CDR3 spans 12 amino acids. The V segment lost 1 base and the J segment 10 bases; nucleotides outside the gene matches: 2. For the CDR3, the DNA is TGCGCCAGCAGCCAAGCTAGCGGGTACCAGTACTTC. Translated, it gives CASSQASGYQYF.

This clonotype was found many times. The chain joins TRBV28 to TRBJ1-5; possible D gene TRBD1, 5 bases. The V end lost 5 bases, the J end lost 0 bases, and 11 bases lay between the germline ends. This CDR3 has 15 residues. Per germline, CDR1 MDHEN and CDR2 SYDVKM. CDR3: CASSPRDRSNQPQHF. The CDR3 DNA reads TGTGCCAGCAGTCCTCGGGACCGTAGCAATCAGCCCCAGCATTTT.

This clonotype was seen at least ten times. The genes are TRBV11-2 and TRBJ1-5, with TRBD1 identical over 10 bases. From germline, CDR1 is SGHAT and CDR2 FQNNGV. J was trimmed by 4 bases and V by 1 base; bases with no gene match: 4. This CDR3 has 16 amino acids. In DNA form, the CDR3 reads TGTGCCAGCAGCTTAGTGGGACAGGGGAGTAATCAGCCCCAGCATTTT. It codes for CASSLVGQGSNQPQHF. The full variable domain, rest sourced from reference TRBV11-2 and TRBJ1-5, is EAGVAQSPRYKIIEKRQSVAFWCNPISGHATLYWYQQILGQGPKLLIQFQNNGVVDDSQLPKDRFSAERLKGVDSTLKIQPAKLEDSAVYLCASSLVGQGSNQPQHFGDGTRLSIL.

The sample holds many counts of this clonotype. The chain carries TRBV27 and TRBJ1-2; D gene uncertain. Trimming shortened V by 6 bases and J by 8 bases, and 16 bases separated the two germline ends. The CDR3 sequence is 13 residues long. CDR1 MNHEY and CDR2 SMNVEV come from the germline V gene (reference sequence). CDR3 residues: CASRFSRKEGYTF. CDR3 coding DNA: TGTGCCAGCAGGTTCAGCAGAAAGGAGGGCTACACCTTC.

This clonotype was found many times. The V call is TRBV6-5, the J call TRBJ1-6; D possibly corresponds to TRBD1 (5 bases). There are 15 residues in the CDR3. Trimming removed 2 bases from V and 7 bases from J, with 12 bases in between. Per the germline V gene, CDR1 is MNHEY and CDR2 is SVGAGI. For the CDR3, the DNA is TGTGCCAGCAGTTACGTGGCAGGGTCGAATTCACCCCTCCACTTT. It translates to CASSYVAGSNSPLHF.

This clonotype occurred many times. The chain is built from TRBV11-2 and TRBJ2-7; 7 positions agree with TRBD1. V shed 5 bases, J shed 6 bases, and the junction held 7 bases outside the gene matches. The CDR3 is made up of 13 amino acids. Germline V gene data show CDR1 as SGHAT and CDR2 as FQNNGV. For the CDR3, the DNA is TGTGCCAGCAGCCCCCGACAGGGAATCGAGCAGTACTTC. It translates to CASSPRQGIEQYF. Combining the CDR3 with reference TRBV11-2 and TRBJ2-7 gives the whole variable domain EAGVAQSPRYKIIEKRQSVAFWCNPISGHATLYWYQQILGQGPKLLIQFQNNGVVDDSQLPKDRFSAERLKGVDSTLKIQPAKLEDSAVYLCASSPRQGIEQYFGPGTRLTVT.

Comment on this clonotype: A much bigger clone sits one base away, suggesting this may be a read error. The rearrangement links TRBV4-3 to TRBJ2-4; maybe TRBD1 (5 bases). Germline CDR1 reads LGHNA; CDR2 reads YSLEER. Trimming stripped 0 bases from V and 8 bases from J, with 11 bases between. The CDR3 runs to 14 residues. The CDR3 loop reads CASSQDFQGYIQYF. The CDR3 coding sequence is TGCGCCAGCAGCCAAGATTTCCAGGGATACATTCAGTACTTC.

At least ten counts were recorded for this clonotype. This sequence joins TRBV20-1 and TRBJ1-1; TRBD1 matches 8 bases. The CDR3 covers 14 residues. Germline loops: CDR1 DFQATT, CDR2 SNEGSKA (reference sequence). Trimming took 2 bases from V and 3 from J; bases not matched to a gene: 5. The CDR3 loop reads CSARPGQAHTEAFF. The CDR3 DNA reads as TGCAGTGCTAGACCGGGACAGGCCCACACTGAAGCTTTCTTT.

This clonotype came up many times. V is TRBV27 and J is TRBJ1-2; weak D call: TRBD1 (5 bases). The CDR3 length is 14 residues. With 7 bases removed from V and 6 bases from J, the gap between germline ends came to 18 bases. The V gene's germline CDR1 is MNHEY and CDR2 SMNVEV (reference sequence). The CDR3 sequence is CASTFPRVGHGYTF. The CDR3 DNA reads TGTGCCAGCACTTTCCCCAGGGTTGGGCATGGCTACACCTTC.

This clonotype was found many times. The V call is TRBV7-8, the J call TRBJ1-1; D gene uncertain. V was shortened by 2 bases and J by 0 bases, with 10 bases between the two germline ends. From germline, CDR1 is SGHVS and CDR2 FQNEAQ. The CDR3 runs to 15 residues. This CDR3 is CASSLIRRMNTEAFF. CDR3 in DNA: TGTGCCAGCAGCTTAATCAGGAGAATGAACACTGAAGCTTTCTTT.

This clonotype has at least ten counts. The J gene is TRBJ1-2, the V gene TRBV6-1; unclear D gene. From germline, CDR1 is MNHNS and CDR2 SASEGT. CDR3 length: 12 amino acids. Trimming stripped 5 bases from V and 8 bases from J, with 12 bases between. CDR3 sequence reads: CASSPHGGGYTF. For the CDR3, the DNA is TGTGCCAGCAGTCCCCATGGAGGCGGCTACACCTTC.